This T cell receptor (beta chain) emerged from a study of T-cell reconstitution after alpha-beta-depleted transplantation in children. The authors prepared the TCRbeta library with unique molecular identifiers. TCRdb recomputed calls from the PCR reads with MiXCR, one row per CDR3 protein. Among 400,000 to 500,000 distinct CDR3 sequences listed, approximately 11% were seen once. This clonotype has more than one count but fewer than ten. This CDR3 is 15 amino acids long. Between the trimmed V and J ends, which lost 5 bases and 2 bases, there was a span of 14 bases. The chain links TRBV12-3 or TRBV12-4 to TRBJ2-3, with D tentatively TRBD1 (6 bases). The sequencing used PBMCs from the stem cell graft donor, collected from the stem cell graft. This TCR derives from a human donor who donated a stem cell graft to a child with acute myeloid leukemia. DNA for the CDR3: TGTGCCAGCAGTCAGTGGACAGCCAACACAGATACGCAGTATTTT. It encodes CASSQWTANTDTQYF.